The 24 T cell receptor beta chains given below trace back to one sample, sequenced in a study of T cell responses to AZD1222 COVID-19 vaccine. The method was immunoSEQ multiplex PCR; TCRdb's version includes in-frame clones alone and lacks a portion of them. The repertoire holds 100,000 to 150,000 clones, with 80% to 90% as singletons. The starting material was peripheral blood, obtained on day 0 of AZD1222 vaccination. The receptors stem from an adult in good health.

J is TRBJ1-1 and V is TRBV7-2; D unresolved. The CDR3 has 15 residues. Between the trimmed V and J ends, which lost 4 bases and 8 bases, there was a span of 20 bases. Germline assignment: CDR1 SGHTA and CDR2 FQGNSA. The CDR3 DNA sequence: TGTGCCAGCAGCTACCCAGGCCTCACGCGCCTAGAAGCTTTCTTT. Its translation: CASSYPGLTRLEAFF.

CDR3: CASGPGTGADTEAFF. CDR3 coding DNA: TGTGCCAGCGGACCCGGGACAGGCGCGGACACTGAAGCTTTCTTT. The chain is built from TRBV28 and TRBJ1-1, with 8 bases lining up with TRBD1. The CDR3 totals 15 residues. The germline V gene has CDR1 MDHEN and CDR2 SYDVKM. Unmatched junction bases numbered 11, after V lost 8 bases and J lost 3 bases.

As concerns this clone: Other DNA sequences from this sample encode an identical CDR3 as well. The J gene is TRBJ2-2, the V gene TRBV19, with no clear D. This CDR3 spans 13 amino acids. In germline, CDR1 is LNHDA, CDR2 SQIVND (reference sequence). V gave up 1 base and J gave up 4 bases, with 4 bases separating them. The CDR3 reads CASSIGGTGELFF. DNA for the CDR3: TGTGCCAGTAGTATAGGGGGCACCGGGGAGCTGTTTTTT. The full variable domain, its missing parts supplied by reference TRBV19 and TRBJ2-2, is DGGITQSPKYLFRKEGQNVTLSCEQNLNHDAMYWYRQDPGQGLRLIYYSQIVNDFQKGDIAEGYSVSREKKESFPLTVTSAQKNPTAFYLCASSIGGTGELFFGEGSRLTVL.

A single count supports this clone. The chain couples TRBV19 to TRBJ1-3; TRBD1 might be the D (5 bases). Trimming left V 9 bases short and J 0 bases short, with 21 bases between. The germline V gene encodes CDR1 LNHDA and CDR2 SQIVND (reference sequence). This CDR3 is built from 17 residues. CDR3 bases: TGTGCCAGCCAAAACGCCCGGGGACTCGGCTCTGGAAACACCATATATTTT. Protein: CASQNARGLGSGNTIYF.

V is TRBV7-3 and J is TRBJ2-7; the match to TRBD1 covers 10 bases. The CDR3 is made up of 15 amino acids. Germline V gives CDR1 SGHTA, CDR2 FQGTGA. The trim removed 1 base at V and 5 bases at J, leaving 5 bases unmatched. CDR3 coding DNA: TGTGCCAGCAGCTTAAGGGGACAGGGGCTCGACGAGCAGTACTTC. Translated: CASSLRGQGLDEQYF.

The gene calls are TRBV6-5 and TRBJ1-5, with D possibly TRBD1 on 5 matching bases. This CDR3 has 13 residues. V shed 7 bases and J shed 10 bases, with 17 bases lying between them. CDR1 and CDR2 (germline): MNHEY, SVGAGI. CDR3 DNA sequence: TGTGCCAGCATGGGGCAGGGAGCTTCACCCCAGCATTTT. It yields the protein CASMGQGASPQHF.

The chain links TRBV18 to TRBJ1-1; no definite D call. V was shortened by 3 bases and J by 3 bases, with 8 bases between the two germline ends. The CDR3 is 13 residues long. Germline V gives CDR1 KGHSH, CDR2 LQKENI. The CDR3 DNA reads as TGTGCCAGCTCACCGCTGGTTGACACTGAAGCTTTCTTT. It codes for CASSPLVDTEAFF.

The CDR3 bases are TGTGCCAGCAGCTTGACAGGGGCCTACGAGCAGTACTTC. Translation: CASSLTGAYEQYF. This chain links TRBV5-4 with TRBJ2-7, with TRBD1 identical over 7 bases. Trimming removed 1 base from V and 2 bases from J; junction bases left unmatched: 0. Per the germline V gene, CDR1 is SGHNT and CDR2 is YYREEE (reference sequence). The CDR3 runs to 13 residues.

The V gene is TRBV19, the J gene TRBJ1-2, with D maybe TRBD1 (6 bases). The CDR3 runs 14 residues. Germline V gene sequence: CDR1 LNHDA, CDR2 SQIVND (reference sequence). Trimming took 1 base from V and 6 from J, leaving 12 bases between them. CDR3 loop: CASSIGLTGDGYTF. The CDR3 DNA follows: TGTGCCAGTAGTATAGGCCTGACAGGAGATGGCTACACCTTC.

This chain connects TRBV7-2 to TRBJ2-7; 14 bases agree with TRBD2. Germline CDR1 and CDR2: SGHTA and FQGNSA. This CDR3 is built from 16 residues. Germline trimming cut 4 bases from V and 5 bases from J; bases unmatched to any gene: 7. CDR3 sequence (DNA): TGTGCCAGCAGCTCCAGACTAGCGGGGGGGCCGGACGAGCAGTACTTC. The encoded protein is CASSSRLAGGPDEQYF.

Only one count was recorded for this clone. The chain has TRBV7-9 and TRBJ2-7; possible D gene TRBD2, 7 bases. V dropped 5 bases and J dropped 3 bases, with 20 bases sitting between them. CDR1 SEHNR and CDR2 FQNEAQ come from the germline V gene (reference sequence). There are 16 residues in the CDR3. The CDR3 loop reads CASSTRGAPTHYEQYF. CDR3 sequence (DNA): TGTGCCAGCAGCACCCGGGGGGCCCCAACCCACTACGAGCAGTACTTC.

For the CDR3, the DNA is TGTGCCAGTAGTATCTACAGGGGGCCCTATGGCTACACCTTC. It translates to CASSIYRGPYGYTF. The V and J genes are TRBV19 and TRBJ1-2; TRBD1 matches 9 bases. Unmatched junction bases numbered 3, after V lost 3 bases and J lost 4 bases. The CDR3 covers 14 residues. CDR1 LNHDA and CDR2 SQIVND come from the germline V gene (reference sequence).

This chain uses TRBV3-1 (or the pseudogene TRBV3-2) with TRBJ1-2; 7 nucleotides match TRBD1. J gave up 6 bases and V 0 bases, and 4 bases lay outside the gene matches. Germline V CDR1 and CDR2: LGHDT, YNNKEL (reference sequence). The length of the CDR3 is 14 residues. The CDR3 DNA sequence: TGTGCCAGCAGCCAAGAGAGTGGGACAGATGGCTACACCTTC. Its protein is CASSQESGTDGYTF.

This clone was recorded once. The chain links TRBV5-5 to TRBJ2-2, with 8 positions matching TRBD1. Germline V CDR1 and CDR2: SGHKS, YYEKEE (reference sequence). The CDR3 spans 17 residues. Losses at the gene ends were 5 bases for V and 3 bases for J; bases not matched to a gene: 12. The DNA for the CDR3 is TGTGCCAGCAGTTATGACAGGGGACGAGTATACACCGGGGAGCTGTTTTTT. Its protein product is CASSYDRGRVYTGELFF.

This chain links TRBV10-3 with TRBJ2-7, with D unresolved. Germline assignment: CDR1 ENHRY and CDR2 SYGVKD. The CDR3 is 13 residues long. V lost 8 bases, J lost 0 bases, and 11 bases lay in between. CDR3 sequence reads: CAIGTLDSYEQYF. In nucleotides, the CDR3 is TGTGCCATCGGTACCCTCGACTCCTACGAGCAGTACTTC.

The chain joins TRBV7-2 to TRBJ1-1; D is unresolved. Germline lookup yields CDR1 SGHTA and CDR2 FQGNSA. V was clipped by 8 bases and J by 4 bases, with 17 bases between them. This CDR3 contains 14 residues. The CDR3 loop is CASGPDVGSTEAFF. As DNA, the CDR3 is TGTGCCAGCGGACCGGACGTAGGGAGCACTGAAGCTTTCTTT.

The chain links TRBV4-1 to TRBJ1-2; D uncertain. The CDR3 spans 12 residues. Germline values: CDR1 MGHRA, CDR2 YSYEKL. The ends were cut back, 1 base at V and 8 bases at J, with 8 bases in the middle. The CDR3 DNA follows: TGCGCCAGCAGCCAAGCACCGGCGGGCTACACCTTC. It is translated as CASSQAPAGYTF.

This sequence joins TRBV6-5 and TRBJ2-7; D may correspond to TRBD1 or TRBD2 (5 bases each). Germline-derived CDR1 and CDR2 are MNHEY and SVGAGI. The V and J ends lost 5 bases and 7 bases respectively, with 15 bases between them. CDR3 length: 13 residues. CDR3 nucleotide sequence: TGTGCCAGCAGTCGAAAGGGACCCGCGGAGCAGTACTTC. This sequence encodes CASSRKGPAEQYF.

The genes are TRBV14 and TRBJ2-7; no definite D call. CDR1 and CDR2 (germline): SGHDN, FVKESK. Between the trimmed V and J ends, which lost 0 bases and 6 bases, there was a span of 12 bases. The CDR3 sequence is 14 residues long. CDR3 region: CASSQEGYGSEQYF. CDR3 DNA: TGTGCCAGCAGCCAAGAAGGGTACGGCTCCGAGCAGTACTTC.

CDR3 DNA sequence: TGTGCCAGCAGCTTAGGGGACAGGGCTTTATCCTACGAGCAGTACTTC. Translating it yields CASSLGDRALSYEQYF. The chain couples TRBV11-1 to TRBJ2-7, with 9 bases identical to TRBD1. V shed 1 base and J 1 base; nucleotides not matched to a gene: 5. This CDR3 spans 16 amino acids. CDR1 and CDR2 (germline): SGHAT, FQDESV (reference sequence).

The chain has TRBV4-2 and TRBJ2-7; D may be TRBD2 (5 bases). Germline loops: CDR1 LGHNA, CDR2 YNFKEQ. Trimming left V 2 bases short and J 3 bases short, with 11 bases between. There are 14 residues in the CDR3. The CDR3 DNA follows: TGTGCCAGCAGCCAAACTAGTCTTTTCTACGAGCAGTACTTC. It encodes CASSQTSLFYEQYF.

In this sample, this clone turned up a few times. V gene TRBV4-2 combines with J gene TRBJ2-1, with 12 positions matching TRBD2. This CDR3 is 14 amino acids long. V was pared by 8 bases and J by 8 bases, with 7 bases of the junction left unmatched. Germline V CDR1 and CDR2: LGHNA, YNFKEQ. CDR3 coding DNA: TGTGCCAGCTGCCGACTAGCGGGGGCCGATGAGCAGTTCTTC. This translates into CASCRLAGADEQFF.

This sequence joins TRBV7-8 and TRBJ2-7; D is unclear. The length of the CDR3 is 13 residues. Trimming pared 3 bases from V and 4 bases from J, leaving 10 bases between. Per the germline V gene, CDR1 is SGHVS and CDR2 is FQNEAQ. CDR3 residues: CASSLASEYEQYF. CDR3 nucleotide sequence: TGTGCCAGCAGCTTGGCCTCTGAGTACGAGCAGTACTTC. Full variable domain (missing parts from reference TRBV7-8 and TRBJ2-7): GAGVSQSPRYKVAKRGQDVALRCDPISGHVSLFWYQQALGQGPEFLTYFQNEAQLDKSGLPSDRFFAERPEGSVSTLKIQRTQQEDSAVYLCASSLASEYEQYFGPGTRLTVT.

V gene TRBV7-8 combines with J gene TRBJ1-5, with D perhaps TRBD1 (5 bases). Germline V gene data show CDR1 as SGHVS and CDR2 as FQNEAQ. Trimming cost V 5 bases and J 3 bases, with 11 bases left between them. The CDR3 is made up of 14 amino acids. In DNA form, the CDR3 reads TGTGCCAGCAGCACCGACAGAGACAATCAGCCCCAGCATTTT. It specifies CASSTDRDNQPQHF.